The clone carrying this T cell receptor beta chain was recorded many times. These data originate in a study of T cells in Graves' hyperthyroidism and ophthalmopathy. This CDR3 has 15 residues. Germline V gives CDR1 SGHVS, CDR2 FNYEAQ. The ends were cut back, 1 base at V and 6 bases at J, with 16 bases in the middle. RNA transcripts served as the template for amplifying TCR beta CDR3 regions. The HTBI primer set was used in a first-round RT-PCR of the TCR CDR3. TCRdb re-called the multiplex PCR reads with MiXCR, one entry per CDR3 protein. The sample comprises roughly 750,000 distinct CDR3 sequences, less than 20% of which are singletons, and around 8.1% rests with the top ten.

The J gene is TRBJ2-7, the V gene TRBV7-6; perhaps TRBD1 as D (6 bases). The clonotype originates from a man younger than 30 with Graves' hyperthyroidism. Material: blood. The CDR3 DNA sequence: TGTGCCAGCAGCTTAGTTAGGGGGTCCTTTTCCGAGCAGTACTTC. Protein sequence: CASSLVRGSFSEQYF.